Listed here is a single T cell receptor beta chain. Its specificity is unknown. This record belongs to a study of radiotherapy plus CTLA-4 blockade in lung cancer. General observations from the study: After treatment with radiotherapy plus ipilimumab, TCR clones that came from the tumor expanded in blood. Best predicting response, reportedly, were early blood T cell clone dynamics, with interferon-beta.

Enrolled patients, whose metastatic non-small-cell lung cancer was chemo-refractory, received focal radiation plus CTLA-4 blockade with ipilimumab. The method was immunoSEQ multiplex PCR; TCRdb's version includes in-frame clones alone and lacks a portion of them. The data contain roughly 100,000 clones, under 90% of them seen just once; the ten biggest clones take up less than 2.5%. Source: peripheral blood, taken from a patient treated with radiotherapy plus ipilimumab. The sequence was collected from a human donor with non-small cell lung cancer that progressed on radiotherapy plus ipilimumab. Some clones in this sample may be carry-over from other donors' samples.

CDR3 coding DNA: TGTGCCAGCAGCTCGCTAGCGGGGTCCACAGATACGCAGTATTTT. Its translation: CASSSLAGSTDTQYF. J is TRBJ2-3 and V is TRBV5-4, with 9 bases that match TRBD2. V gave up 3 bases and J gave up 2 bases; unmatched junction bases: 4. CDR1 SGHNT and CDR2 YYREEE come from the germline V gene (reference sequence). CDR3 length: 15 amino acids.